This TCR beta chain was observed in a study of blood T cell repertoires in COVID-19. For the study at large: Collection of acute and convalescent COVID-19 samples took place in the United States, Italy and Spain. T cells, B-cell-depleted T cells, or PBMCs supplied cDNA or gDNA.

This clone has just one count. Seattle-derived patients entered the study during active infection and were followed longitudinally. Authors' analysis steps: Researchers report that nucleated cell counts were estimated from reference gene primer amplification. Here immunoSEQ multiplex PCR was the method, and the copy in TCRdb shows in-frame clones only, minus some. D and trimming were read from the DNA, whereas the V and J calls and clone size are those reported in that table. The data show approximately 69,000 clones, with under 85% seen just once and about an eighth held by the top ten. Trimming at V came to 7 bases and at J to 8 bases, leaving 11 bases not matched to a gene. The CDR3 loop spans 14 amino acids. The germline V gene has CDR1 SQVTM and CDR2 ANQGSEA.

The specimen was peripheral blood. The chain couples TRBV29-1 to TRBJ2-1; 10 bases agree with TRBD2. The TCR originated in a man between 50 and 59 years old with COVID-19, enrolled during active disease. The CDR3 DNA sequence: TGCAGCGCAAGAGGGCCTAGCGGGGGTGATGAGCAGTTCTTC. This codes for CSARGPSGGDEQFF.